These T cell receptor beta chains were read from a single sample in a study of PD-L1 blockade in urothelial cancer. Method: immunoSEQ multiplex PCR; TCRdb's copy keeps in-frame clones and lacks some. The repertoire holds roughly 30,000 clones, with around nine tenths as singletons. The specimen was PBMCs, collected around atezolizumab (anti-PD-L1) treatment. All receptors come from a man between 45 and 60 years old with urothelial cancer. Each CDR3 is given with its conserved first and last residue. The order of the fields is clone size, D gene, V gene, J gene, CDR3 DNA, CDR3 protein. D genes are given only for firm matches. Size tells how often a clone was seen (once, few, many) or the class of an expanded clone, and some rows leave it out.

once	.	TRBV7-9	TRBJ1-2	TGTGCCAGCAGCTTAGTCGGCAGGGAAGGCTATGGCTACACCTTC	CASSLVGREGYGYTF
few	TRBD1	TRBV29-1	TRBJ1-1	TGCAGCGCCACGACAGGGGTGGTGACTGAAGCTTTCTTT	CSATTGVVTEAFF
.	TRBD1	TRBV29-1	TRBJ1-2	TGCAGCGTTGAGGGCGGACAGGGGGAAAGGGGCTACACCTTC	CSVEGGQGERGYTF
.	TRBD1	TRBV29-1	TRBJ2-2	TGCAGCGTTGCAACCCGGGACAGGGGAGGCGGGGAGCTGTTTTTT	CSVATRDRGGGELFF
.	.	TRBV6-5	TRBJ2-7	TGTGCCAGCAGTTACTGGCACGGCGGCAGCTCCTACGAGCAGTACTTC	CASSYWHGGSSYEQYF
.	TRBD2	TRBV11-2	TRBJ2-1	TGTGCCAGCAGCTCGTATAGCGGGAGGGACTACAATGAGCAGTTCTTC	CASSSYSGRDYNEQFF
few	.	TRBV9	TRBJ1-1	TGTGCCAGCAGTCGGGGGGCGGACACTGAAGCTTTCTTT	CASSRGADTEAFF
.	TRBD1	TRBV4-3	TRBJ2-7	TGCGCCAGCAGCCAAGGCATCGGGACAGGGTACGAGCAGTACTTC	CASSQGIGTGYEQYF
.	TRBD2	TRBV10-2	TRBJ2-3	TGCGCCAGCAGGCTCGGACTAGCGGGAGGTTACACAGATACGCAGTATTTT	CASRLGLAGGYTDTQYF
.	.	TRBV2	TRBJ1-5	TGTGCCAGCAGCCCACAGGGTACCGGCAATCAGCCCCAGCATTTT	CASSPQGTGNQPQHF
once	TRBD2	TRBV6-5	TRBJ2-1	TGTGCCAGCAGTTCGAAACTAGCGGGGAGGGGCAATGAGCAGTTCTTC	CASSSKLAGRGNEQFF
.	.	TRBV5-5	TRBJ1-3	TGTGCCAGCAGCCCATGGGGACAAGCAAACACCATATATTTT	CASSPWGQANTIYF
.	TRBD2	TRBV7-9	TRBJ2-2	TGTGCCAGCAGCGGGGGACTAGCGGGGGGGCTGTCCGGGGAGCTGTTTTTT	CASSGGLAGGLSGELFF
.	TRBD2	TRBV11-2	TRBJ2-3	TGTGCCAGCAGCTTTCCCACCCGACGGGAGGGAGATACGCAGTATTTT	CASSFPTRREGDTQYF
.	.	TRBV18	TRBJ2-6	TGTGCCAGCTCGCACCCAGGGTCTTCTGGGGCCAACGTCCTGACTTTC	CASSHPGSSGANVLTF
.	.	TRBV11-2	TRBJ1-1	TGTGCCAGCAGCGGAGTTCGTAAGCGGACCGAAGCTTTCTTT	CASSGVRKRTEAFF
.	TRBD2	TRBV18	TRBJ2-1	TGTGCCAGCTCACGGACTAGCGGGGGGGACAATGAGCAGTTCTTC	CASSRTSGGDNEQFF
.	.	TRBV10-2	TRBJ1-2	TGCGCCAGCAGTGACACAGGGCCCTATGGCTACACCTTC	CASSDTGPYGYTF
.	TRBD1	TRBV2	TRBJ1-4	TGTGCCAGCAGTGGACAGGGCCAAGGTGAAAAACTGTTTTTT	CASSGQGQGEKLFF
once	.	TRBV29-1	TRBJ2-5	TGCAGCGTTGAAGGGGGGGTAGCGGAGGGGCGTCAAGAGACCCAGTACTTC	CSVEGGVAEGRQETQYF
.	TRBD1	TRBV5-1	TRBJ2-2	TGCGCCAGCAGCTTGACAGGGGACACCGGGGAGCTGTTTTTT	CASSLTGDTGELFF
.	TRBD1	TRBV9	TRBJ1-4	TGTGCCAGCAGCGTCCTAGGGGGCAAGGGTGAAAAACTGTTTTTT	CASSVLGGKGEKLFF
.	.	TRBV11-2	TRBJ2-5	TGTGCCAGTCAGTTCCAAGAGACCCAGTACTTC	CASQFQETQYF
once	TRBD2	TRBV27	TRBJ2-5	TGTGCCAGCAGTTCGACTAGCGGGGAGTTTGAGACCCAGTACTTC	CASSSTSGEFETQYF
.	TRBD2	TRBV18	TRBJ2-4	TGTGCCAGCTCACCGGTTCCTAGCGGGACCCAAAACATTCAGTACTTC	CASSPVPSGTQNIQYF
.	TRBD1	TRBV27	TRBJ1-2	TGTGCCACCTCCGACAGGGGGTATGGCTACACCTTC	CATSDRGYGYTF
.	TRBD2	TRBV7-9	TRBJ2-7	TGTGCCAGCAGCTCGAGCGGGAGTTGGTACGAGCAGTACTTC	CASSSSGSWYEQYF
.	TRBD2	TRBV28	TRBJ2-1	TGTGCCAGCAGTTCTGGCGGGAGATCCTACAATGAGCAGTTCTTC	CASSSGGRSYNEQFF
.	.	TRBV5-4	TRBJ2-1	TGTGCCAGCAGCTGGGACTCAAATGAGCAGTTCTTC	CASSWDSNEQFF
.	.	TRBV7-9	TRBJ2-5	TGTGCCAGCAGCCCCTCCGGGACACAAGGGACCCAGTACTTC	CASSPSGTQGTQYF
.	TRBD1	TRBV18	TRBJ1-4	TGTGCCAGCTCACCACCGACAGGGGGGAATGAAAAACTGTTTTTT	CASSPPTGGNEKLFF